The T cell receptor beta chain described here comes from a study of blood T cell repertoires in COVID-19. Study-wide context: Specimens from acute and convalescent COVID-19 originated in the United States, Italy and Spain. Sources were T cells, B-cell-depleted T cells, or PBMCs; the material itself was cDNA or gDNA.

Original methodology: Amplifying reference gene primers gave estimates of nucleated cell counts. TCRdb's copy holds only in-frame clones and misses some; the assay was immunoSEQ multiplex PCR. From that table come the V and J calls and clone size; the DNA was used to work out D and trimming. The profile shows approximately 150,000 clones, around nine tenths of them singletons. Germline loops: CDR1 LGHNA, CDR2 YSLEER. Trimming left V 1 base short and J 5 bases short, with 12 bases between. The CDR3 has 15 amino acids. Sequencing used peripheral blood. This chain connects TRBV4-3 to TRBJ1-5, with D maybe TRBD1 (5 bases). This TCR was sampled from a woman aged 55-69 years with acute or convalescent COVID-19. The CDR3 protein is CASSQGTGFDQPQHF. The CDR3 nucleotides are TGCGCCAGCAGCCAAGGAACAGGTTTTGATCAGCCCCAGCATTTT.